This TCR beta chain stems from a study of OX40 agonist ivuxolimab in advanced cancers. Looking at the study overall: In this cohort, patients received ivuxolimab, an agonistic anti-OX40 (CD134) antibody. Partial responses occurred in three patients (one hepatocellular carcinoma, two cutaneous melanoma). Findings and limits, study-wide: Averaging showed that CD8+ T cells had more expanded clones than CD4+ did.

Assay used: immunoSEQ multiplex PCR; TCRdb lists only in-frame clones, some missing. The sample consists of roughly 67,000 clones, more than 65% of them appearing once. V shed 2 bases and J shed 2 bases, with 7 bases lying between them. Germline V gene data show CDR1 as GTSNPN and CDR2 as SVGIG (reference sequence). The CDR3 spans 13 residues. This clone came up a few times. Its specificity is unknown. The TCR comes from an adult with an advanced solid tumor such as melanoma, head and neck, liver or kidney cancer. The chain joins TRBV30 to TRBJ1-5, with D tentatively TRBD1 (5 bases). This specimen consisted of CD4+ or CD8+ T cells sorted from blood, obtained in a trial of the OX40 agonist ivuxolimab. The CDR3 nucleotides read TGTGCCTGGAGTCCCAGGGGCAATCAGCCCCAGCATTTT. Its translation is CAWSPRGNQPQHF.